The source of this T cell receptor beta chain is a study of Graves' ophthalmopathy and Graves' hyperthyroidism. Study outcomes and limitations: Discrimination between ophthalmopathy and stable hyperthyroidism by a 13-signature model showed 87.88% sensitivity and roughly 81% specificity. Predictions made by the model for ophthalmopathy progression reached more than 55% sensitivity and almost 75% specificity. Blood also contained most of the expanded thyroid clonotypes above 0.001 frequency.

V gave up 3 bases and J gave up 2 bases; unmatched junction bases: 5. The CDR3 length is 15 residues. CDR1 is SGHTA and CDR2 is FQGTGA in the germline V gene. Investigators amplified TCR beta CDR3 regions from RNA transcripts. First-round RT-PCR with HTBI primers preceded a second-round multiplex PCR. MiXCR was run by TCRdb on the multiplex PCR reads, yielding one entry per CDR3 protein. The sample comprises about 500,000 distinct CDR3 sequences, around 14% of which are singletons, and 8% to 10% rests with the top ten. This clonotype showed up just a few times. The antigen is unknown. The sequencing input was blood. The TCR comes from a woman in her 30s with Graves' ophthalmopathy. The chain carries TRBV7-3 and TRBJ1-2, with 8 bases fitting TRBD1. The CDR3 DNA reads TGTGCCAGCAGCTTTCACCAGGGGGCGAACTATGGCTACACCTTC. Its protein product is CASSFHQGANYGYTF.